The 4 T cell receptor beta chains reported below all come from one sample, sequenced in a study of T-cell memory formation after mild COVID-19. TCRdb called the 5' RACE reads again in MiXCR, with one record for every CDR3 protein. Here the sample spans about 210,000 distinct CDR3 sequences, around 27% being singletons. Sequenced sample: PBMCs or a T cell subset sorted from them (not recorded which). The receptors originated from an adult woman who had mild COVID-19 (a few samples of this study predate the infection). Cell type and time point are not known.

The chain employs TRBV27 and TRBJ2-6; no definite D call. This CDR3 is 13 amino acids long. V was trimmed by 8 bases and J by 3 bases, leaving 8 bases between them. Germline V gene data show CDR1 as MNHEY and CDR2 as SMNVEV (reference sequence). CDR3 in DNA: TGTGCCAGCGGGCCATATGGGGCCAACGTCCTGACTTTC. Its protein is CASGPYGANVLTF. Full variable domain (remainder filled in from reference TRBV27 and TRBJ2-6): EAQVTQNPRYLITVTGKKLTVTCSQNMNHEYMSWYRQDPGLGLRQIYYSMNVEVTDKGDVPEGYKVSRKEKRNFPLILESPSPNQTSLYFCASGPYGANVLTFGAGSRLTVL.

This clonotype was detected a few times. The chain recombines TRBV5-5 with TRBJ2-7, with D perhaps being TRBD1 or TRBD2 (5 bases each). V dropped 5 bases and J dropped 3 bases, with 9 bases sitting between them. The CDR3 runs 12 residues. From germline, CDR1 is SGHKS and CDR2 YYEKEE (reference sequence). The CDR3 DNA sequence: TGTGCCAGCAGGAGAGGGGTCTACGAGCAGTACTTC. Amino acids: CASRRGVYEQYF.

The chain has TRBV6-2 or TRBV6-3 and TRBJ2-6; D is ambiguous. CDR3 size: 18 residues. CDR1 and CDR2 from the germline V gene are MNHEY and SVGEGT. Trimming took 2 bases from V and 2 from J, leaving 16 bases between them. The CDR3 nucleotides are TGTGCCAGCAGTTACGAGGTTGGCAGCCCCCCTGGGGCCAACGTCCTGACTTTC. This codes for CASSYEVGSPPGANVLTF.

This chain links TRBV29-1 with TRBJ1-2, with unresolved D. Germline V gene lookup returns CDR1 SQVTM and CDR2 ANQGSEA. The CDR3 has 11 amino acids. The V gene lost 3 bases and the J gene lost 5 bases, with 7 bases spanning the gap. As DNA, the CDR3 is TGCAGCGTTGAGTTAAGTTATGGCTACACCTTC. Protein: CSVELSYGYTF.